One sample yielded the 21 T cell receptor beta chains listed below, sequenced in a study of cytomegalovirus exposure and HLA in healthy donors. A multiplex PCR was run with 60 Vbeta primers and 13 Jbeta primers. Here immunoSEQ multiplex PCR was the method, and the copy in TCRdb shows in-frame clones only, minus some. This sample's table has 65,000 to 95,000 clones. Input material: PBMCs. The source of these receptors is a man in his thirties or forties in good health and CMV-seronegative.

The chain links TRBV6-1 to TRBJ1-1; the D gene is possibly TRBD1 (5 bases). CDR1 is MNHNS and CDR2 is SASEGT in the germline V gene. This CDR3 is 12 amino acids long. Trimming stripped 3 bases from V and 7 bases from J, with 9 bases between. The CDR3 bases are TGTGCCAGCAGTGAGCACAGGTATGAAGCTTTCTTT. It is translated as CASSEHRYEAFF.

V is TRBV19 and J is TRBJ2-7; TRBD1 agrees at 7 bases. CDR1 and CDR2 from the germline V gene are LNHDA and SQIVND (reference sequence). V was pared by 5 bases and J by 3 bases, with 7 bases of the junction left unmatched. The CDR3 contains 14 residues. The CDR3 loop reads CASSVDREVYEQYF. CDR3 DNA sequence: TGTGCCAGTAGTGTCGACAGGGAAGTCTACGAGCAGTACTTC. Full variable domain (rest looked up from reference TRBV19 and TRBJ2-7): DGGITQSPKYLFRKEGQNVTLSCEQNLNHDAMYWYRQDPGQGLRLIYYSQIVNDFQKGDIAEGYSVSREKKESFPLTVTSAQKNPTAFYLCASSVDREVYEQYFGPGTRLTVT.

The V gene is TRBV5-6, the J gene TRBJ2-1; 8 bases agree with TRBD1. The germline V gene encodes CDR1 SGHDT and CDR2 YYEEEE. This CDR3 is 15 amino acids long. J was trimmed by 7 bases and V by 2 bases; bases with no gene match: 8. CDR3 nucleotides: TGTGCCAGCAGCTTCCCCAGGGGGCTCGGGAATGAGCAGTTCTTC. Protein: CASSFPRGLGNEQFF.

V and J are TRBV9 and TRBJ1-1; TRBD1 matches 9 bases. The J segment lost 12 bases and the V segment lost 0 bases, leaving 12 bases of the junction unmatched. Germline V gene sequence: CDR1 SGDLS, CDR2 YYNGEE. The CDR3 is 15 amino acids. The CDR3 nucleotides read TGTGCCAGCAGCGTAGGGGGACAGGGCCGGCTTGGGTCTTTCTTT. It specifies CASSVGGQGRLGSFF.

This chain uses TRBV4-3 with TRBJ1-2, with D tentatively TRBD1 (5 bases). Per germline, CDR1 LGHNA and CDR2 YSLEER. V lost 1 base and J 1 base, leaving 7 bases between the germline ends. This CDR3 region has 14 residues. The CDR3 DNA is TGCGCCAGCAGCCAAGGGGGGGTTAACTATGGCTACACCTTC. It yields the protein CASSQGGVNYGYTF.

The rearrangement uses TRBV15 and TRBJ2-2; D might be TRBD2 (5 bases). The length of the CDR3 is 16 residues. Between the trimmed V and J ends, which lost 0 bases and 2 bases, there was a span of 10 bases. The germline V gene encodes CDR1 LNHNV and CDR2 YYDKDF (reference sequence). The CDR3 protein is CATSRDSGVNTGELFF. Written as DNA, the CDR3 is TGTGCCACCAGCAGAGATTCCGGGGTCAACACCGGGGAGCTGTTTTTT.

This chain links TRBV29-1 with TRBJ2-3; 9 positions agree with TRBD2. The V gene end was trimmed by 4 bases and the J gene end by 5 bases; junction bases not matched to a gene: 4. This CDR3 spans 13 amino acids. Germline CDR1 and CDR2: SQVTM and ANQGSEA. CDR3 DNA: TGCAGCGTTGTCCCTAGCGGGGTAGATACGCAGTATTTT. Translation: CSVVPSGVDTQYF.

The V and J genes are TRBV5-1 and TRBJ2-5, with 8 nucleotides matching TRBD2. CDR3 length equals 14 residues. Looked up from germline, CDR1 is SGHRS and CDR2 is YFSETQ. Trimming cost V 1 base and J 5 bases; bases outside gene matches: 4. The CDR3 loop reads CASSLHGGGETQYF. The CDR3 nucleotides are TGCGCCAGCAGCTTGCACGGGGGGGGTGAGACCCAGTACTTC. Full variable domain (outside the CDR3, taken from reference TRBV5-1 and TRBJ2-5): KAGVTQTPRYLIKTRGQQVTLSCSPISGHRSVSWYQQTPGQGLQFLFEYFSETQRNKGNFPGRFSGRQFSNSRSEMNVSTLELGDSALYLCASSLHGGGETQYFGPGTRLLVL.

This chain uses TRBV28 with TRBJ2-5; 7 positions agree with TRBD1. The V and J ends lost 6 bases and 1 base, in that order; junction bases with no gene match: 11. This CDR3 region has 16 residues. CDR1 and CDR2 from the germline V gene are MDHEN and SYDVKM. The CDR3 loop reads CASSQRRRTGQETQYF. For the CDR3, the DNA is TGTGCCAGCAGCCAGCGAAGGAGGACAGGCCAAGAGACCCAGTACTTC. The whole variable domain, filled in from reference TRBV28 and TRBJ2-5, reads DVKVTQSSRYLVKRTGEKVFLECVQDMDHENMFWYRQDPGLGLRLIYFSYDVKMKEKGDIPEGYSVSREKKERFSLILESASTNQTSMYLCASSQRRRTGQETQYFGPGTRLLVL.

The genes are TRBV6-1 and TRBJ1-6; perhaps TRBD1 as D (6 bases). Trimming stripped 2 bases from V and 6 bases from J, with 11 bases between. The CDR3 is 15 amino acids. In germline, CDR1 is MNHNS, CDR2 SASEGT. The CDR3 nucleotides are TGTGCCAGCAGTGAACAGGGGCGACTTAATTCACCCCTCCACTTT. Protein: CASSEQGRLNSPLHF.

The rearrangement joins TRBV9 to TRBJ2-2; 10 bases agree with TRBD2. With 2 bases clipped from V and 3 bases from J, the junction kept 13 bases outside the gene matches. CDR3 length equals 19 residues. Germline V CDR1 and CDR2: SGDLS, YYNGEE. For the CDR3, the DNA is TGTGCCAGCAGCGTGGGGGAGCTAGCGGGAGAAATGGACACCGGGGAGCTGTTTTTT. It translates to CASSVGELAGEMDTGELFF.

The rearrangement uses TRBV7-2 and TRBJ1-2, with D hard to call. The CDR3 extends over 14 amino acids. In germline, CDR1 is SGHTA, CDR2 FQGNSA. V gave up 0 bases and J gave up 6 bases, with 11 bases separating them. CDR3 sequence reads: CASSLARRGNGYTF. The CDR3 coding sequence is TGTGCCAGCAGCTTAGCCCGTAGAGGAAATGGCTACACCTTC.

V usage is TRBV5-1 and J usage is TRBJ2-1; 11 bases line up with TRBD2. This CDR3 has 18 amino acids. V lost 0 bases, J lost 1 base, and 6 bases stayed unmatched. Germline values: CDR1 SGHRS, CDR2 YFSETQ. Written as DNA, the CDR3 is TGCGCCAGCAGCTTGGCCGGGACTAGCGGATATTCCTACAATGAGCAGTTCTTC. Amino acids: CASSLAGTSGYSYNEQFF.

The genes are TRBV19 and TRBJ2-5; D may be TRBD1 (6 bases). V lost 1 base, J lost 13 bases, and 19 bases lay in between. Germline CDR1 is LNHDA and CDR2 is SQIVND (reference sequence). The length of the CDR3 is 14 residues. As DNA, the CDR3 is TGTGCCAGTAGTATAGTCGGGCAGGGGCGAGGCCTGTACTTC. Its translation is CASSIVGQGRGLYF.

The rearrangement joins TRBV6-5 to TRBJ1-2; D is undetermined. Trimming stripped 7 bases from V and 2 bases from J, with 8 bases between. The CDR3 covers 12 residues. CDR1 MNHEY and CDR2 SVGAGI come from the germline V gene. The CDR3 loop reads CASISGNYGYTF. The CDR3 DNA reads TGTGCCAGCATAAGCGGAAACTATGGCTACACCTTC.

J is TRBJ2-5 and V is TRBV27; 11 nucleotides agree with TRBD1. Germline CDR1 reads MNHEY; CDR2 reads SMNVEV (reference sequence). J lost 5 bases, V lost 5 bases, and 7 bases had no gene match. The CDR3 extends over 15 amino acids. As DNA, the CDR3 is TGTGCCAGCAGTCCGCGGACAGGGGGCAGTGAGACCCAGTACTTC. Protein product: CASSPRTGGSETQYF.

The chain employs TRBV4-1 and TRBJ2-1, with D uncertain. This CDR3 has 15 residues. Trimming shortened V by 3 bases and J by 1 base, and 10 bases separated the two germline ends. Germline CDR1 MGHRA, CDR2 YSYEKL. The CDR3 coding sequence is TGCGCCAGCAGCCAGGGTGACTCTTCCTACAATGAGCAGTTCTTC. It translates to CASSQGDSSYNEQFF.

This rearrangement joins TRBV25-1 to TRBJ2-4; the D gene is possibly TRBD2 (6 bases). V was cut by 8 bases and J by 1 base, with 9 bases left in between. The CDR3 runs 13 residues. Per the germline V gene, CDR1 is MGHDK and CDR2 is SYGVNS. The CDR3, as DNA: TGTGCCAGCGGGGCGGGGGCCAAAAACATTCAGTACTTC. Encoded protein: CASGAGAKNIQYF.

The rearrangement uses TRBV6-5 and TRBJ2-5, with 12 bases that match TRBD2. CDR1 and CDR2 from the germline V gene are MNHEY and SVGAGI. This CDR3 contains 14 residues. After removal of 6 bases from V and 4 bases from J, the junction contained 3 bases not matched to a gene. The CDR3 nucleotides read TGTGCCAGCAGATCGGGACTAGCGGGAGAGACCCAGTACTTC. It is translated as CASRSGLAGETQYF.

This sequence joins TRBV2 and TRBJ1-2; 7 bases fit TRBD1. Germline V lookup: CDR1 SNHLY, CDR2 FYNNEI. The CDR3 totals 14 residues. Unmatched junction bases numbered 5, after V lost 5 bases and J lost 2 bases. The CDR3 coding sequence is TGTGCCAGCAGTTTCTCACAGGGGAACTATGGCTACACCTTC. Translating it yields CASSFSQGNYGYTF.

The rearrangement joins TRBV18 to TRBJ2-5; possibly TRBD2 for D (5 bases). The CDR3 sequence is 14 residues long. With 3 bases removed from V and 0 bases from J, the gap between germline ends came to 8 bases. Germline V gene lookup returns CDR1 KGHSH and CDR2 LQKENI. This chain's CDR3 is CASSPSGYQETQYF. The CDR3 nucleotides read TGTGCCAGCTCACCTTCGGGATACCAAGAGACCCAGTACTTC.